This paragraph reports one T cell receptor beta chain. These data originate in a study of blood T cell repertoires in COVID-19. The wider study: Both acute and convalescent COVID-19 samples were obtained from the United States, Italy and Spain. PBMCs, B-cell-depleted T cells, or T cells were the source of the cDNA or gDNA that made up the material.

Methods used by the authors: Estimates of nucleated cell counts were drawn from the amplification of reference gene primers. The table came from immunoSEQ multiplex PCR; TCRdb's copy has only in-frame clones and leaves some out. V, J and clone size reflect that table, while D and trimming were determined from the DNA. The sample includes about 190,000 clones, about 88% seen only once; the top ten take roughly 1.6%. Germline loops: CDR1 KGHSH, CDR2 LQKENI. After removal of 8 bases from V and 0 bases from J, the junction contained 6 bases not matched to a gene. The CDR3 runs to 15 residues. The gene calls are TRBV18 and TRBJ2-2, with TRBD1 identical over 7 bases. This receptor was identified in a man between 18 and 29 years old with active or convalescent COVID-19. The source material was peripheral blood. CDR3 loop: CASRGQASNTGELFF. In nucleotides, the CDR3 is TGTGCCAGCAGAGGACAGGCCTCGAACACCGGGGAGCTGTTTTTT.